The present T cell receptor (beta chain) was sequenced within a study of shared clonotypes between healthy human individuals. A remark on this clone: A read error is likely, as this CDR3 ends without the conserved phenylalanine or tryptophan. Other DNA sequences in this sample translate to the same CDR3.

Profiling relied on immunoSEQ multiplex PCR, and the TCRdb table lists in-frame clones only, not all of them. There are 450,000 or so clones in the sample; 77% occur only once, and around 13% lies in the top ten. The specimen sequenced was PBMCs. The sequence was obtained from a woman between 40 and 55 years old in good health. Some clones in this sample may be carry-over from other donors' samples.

DNA for the CDR3: TGTGCCAGCAGGTCGGGGACGGACACCGGGGAGCTGTTTTCT. It encodes CASRSGTDTGELFS. The rearrangement links TRBV6-6 to TRBJ2-2; D tentatively fits TRBD1 or TRBD2 (5 bases each). The germline CDR1 and CDR2 sequences are MNHNY and SVGAGI (reference sequence). V was clipped by 6 bases and J by 3 bases, with 11 bases between them. The CDR3 consists of 14 residues.